Each of the 9 T cell receptor beta chains below was sequenced from the same sample in a study of blood T cell repertoires in COVID-19 (TCRdb year 2020). The method behind the library was the immunoSEQ multiplex PCR assay. This is the immuneACCESS table as TCRdb keeps it, with only in-frame sequences that have V and J called. A part of the clones is gone; compared with another copy, unresolved V genes explain less than half, and the rest is unexplained. Across this sample there are around 60,000 clones, with less than 90% seen only once. The ten largest clones add up to around 15% of the sample. Sequenced: peripheral blood. Receptor source: a man aged 55 to 70 with COVID-19, enrolled during active disease.

V gene TRBV6-5 combines with J gene TRBJ2-7; 13 nucleotides align to TRBD2. The CDR3 runs 15 residues. CDR1 and CDR2 from the germline V gene are MNHEY and SVGAGI. V dropped 7 bases and J dropped 4; count of bases not matched to a gene: 7. CDR3 sequence (DNA): TGTGCCAGCATCACGGGACTAGCGGGAAAATACGAGCAGTACTTC. Translation gives CASITGLAGKYEQYF.

The chain links TRBV10-3 to TRBJ1-2, with D unclear. V lost 2 bases, J lost 8 bases, and 15 bases lay in between. There are 14 residues in the CDR3. Germline CDR1 and CDR2: ENHRY and SYGVKD. Written as DNA, the CDR3 is TGTGCCATCAGTGAGGGGGAAAGAGGGTGGGGCTACACCTTC. Protein: CAISEGERGWGYTF.

This chain joins TRBV7-3 and TRBJ2-2, with 8 positions matching TRBD2. Germline V CDR1 and CDR2: SGHTA, FQGTGA. The J segment lost 4 bases and the V segment lost 0 bases, leaving 1 base of the junction unmatched. This CDR3 comprises 15 residues. The CDR3 loop is CASSLTSGSTGELFF. In DNA form, the CDR3 reads TGTGCCAGCAGCTTAACCAGCGGGAGCACCGGGGAGCTGTTTTTT.

V and J are TRBV11-2 and TRBJ2-2; D is unresolved. Trimming stripped 3 bases from V and 7 bases from J, with 6 bases between. Germline V CDR1 and CDR2: SGHAT, FQNNGV. This CDR3 region has 12 residues. CDR3 bases: TGTGCCAGCAGCTTGTCGGTCGGGGAGCTGTTTTTT. It is translated as CASSLSVGELFF.

This chain joins TRBV12-3 or TRBV12-4 and TRBJ2-5; D gene unclear. The CDR3 covers 11 residues. The V gene lost 2 bases and the J gene lost 5 bases, with 3 bases spanning the gap. Written as DNA, the CDR3 is TGTGCCAGCAGTTTATCGGAGACCCAGTACTTC. This gives the protein CASSLSETQYF.

The J gene is TRBJ1-1, the V gene TRBV29-1; 7 bases fit TRBD1. Germline CDR1 is SQVTM and CDR2 is ANQGSEA. This CDR3 region has 13 residues. With V trimmed by 6 bases and J by 0 bases, 4 bases remained unmatched. The DNA for the CDR3 is TGCAGCGTCATAGACAGGGTGAACACTGAAGCTTTCTTT. Protein product: CSVIDRVNTEAFF.

V is TRBV7-3 and J is TRBJ2-7; 7 positions agree with TRBD1. CDR1 SGHTA and CDR2 FQGTGA come from the germline V gene. This CDR3 region has 15 residues. The V and J ends lost 5 bases and 2 bases, in that order; junction bases with no gene match: 9. For the CDR3, the DNA is TGTGCCAGCAGCCCTACGGGACAGATAGCCTACGAGCAGTACTTC. Amino acid sequence: CASSPTGQIAYEQYF.

This clone was seen only a few times. This chain links TRBV6-5 with TRBJ2-7; TRBD1 aligns across 12 bases. In germline, CDR1 is MNHEY, CDR2 SVGAGI. The CDR3 totals 16 residues. Trimming at V came to 0 bases and at J to 5 bases, leaving 5 bases not matched to a gene. The CDR3 region is CASSYSTGTGGHEQYF. The CDR3 DNA reads as TGTGCCAGCAGTTACTCGACCGGGACAGGGGGCCACGAGCAGTACTTC.

The chain combines TRBV19 with TRBJ2-6, with a weak D call TRBD1 (6 bases). The germline CDR1 and CDR2 sequences are LNHDA and SQIVND (reference sequence). The ends were cut back, 5 bases at V and 0 bases at J, with 11 bases in the middle. The CDR3 consists of 16 residues. This CDR3 is CASSQTGSSGANVLTF. The CDR3 nucleotides are TGTGCCAGTAGTCAAACAGGGAGCTCTGGGGCCAACGTCCTGACTTTC. The whole variable domain, remainder taken from reference TRBV19 and TRBJ2-6, is DGGITQSPKYLFRKEGQNVTLSCEQNLNHDAMYWYRQDPGQGLRLIYYSQIVNDFQKGDIAEGYSVSREKKESFPLTVTSAQKNPTAFYLCASSQTGSSGANVLTFGAGSRLTVL.